This is a list of T cell receptor beta chains from one sample in a study of blood T cell repertoires in COVID-19. Libraries were prepared by immunoSEQ multiplex PCR; TCRdb keeps only in-frame clonotypes and omits some of them. The table records hundreds of thousands of clones, approximately 91% of them present only once. Sequenced input: PBMCs or T cells enriched from blood (not recorded which). The receptors stem from a woman aged 18 to 35 who had been exposed to COVID-19. CDR3s include the opening cysteine and the closing phenylalanine or tryptophan. A D gene is named only where the DNA matches it firmly. Some rows have no size entry. The others give once, few or many, or a class for an expanded clone.

TRBJ1-1	.	.	TRBV6-5	TGTGCCAGCAGTCAGGAATCAAGCGGGTCGCCTGAAGCTTTCTTT	CASSQESSGSPEAFF
TRBJ2-1	.	TRBD2	TRBV27	TGTGCCAGCAGTCCCAACGTTCGGGCGGGAGCAGACAATGAGCAGTTCTTC	CASSPNVRAGADNEQFF
TRBJ2-2	.	TRBD2	TRBV6-1	TGTGCCAGCAGTGTTATAGCGGGGATGAACACCGGGGAGCTGTTTTTT	CASSVIAGMNTGELFF
TRBJ2-7	.	TRBD2	TRBV30	TGTGCCTGGAGTCACGGCGGGGGTTCCTACGAGCAGTACTTC	CAWSHGGGSYEQYF
TRBJ2-7	.	TRBD1	TRBV18	TGTGCCAGCTCACCAGACAGGGTAAACTACGAGCAGTACTTC	CASSPDRVNYEQYF
TRBJ1-2	few	TRBD1	TRBV10-2	TGCGCCAGCAGTGAGTATGGGACAGGAGACGATGGCTACACCTTC	CASSEYGTGDDGYTF
TRBJ1-1	.	.	TRBV27	TGTGCCAGCAGTTCGCGGGGTTTGAACACTGAAGCTTTCTTT	CASSSRGLNTEAFF
TRBJ2-1	.	TRBD2	TRBV4-1	TGCGCCAGCAGCTCGCGACTAGCGGGAGGGAACAATGAGCAGTTCTTC	CASSSRLAGGNNEQFF
TRBJ2-1	.	TRBD2	TRBV28	TGTGCCAGCAGTGCCAACGATCCTAGCGGGAGTCTCTATGAGCAGTTCTTC	CASSANDPSGSLYEQFF
TRBJ1-5	.	TRBD1	TRBV19	TGTGCCAGTAGCCAGACAGGGACAGCGAATCAGCCCCAGCATTTT	CASSQTGTANQPQHF
TRBJ2-1	.	TRBD2	TRBV27	TGTGCCAGCAGTACGCTGGCTAGCGGCTCCTACAATGAGCAGTTCTTC	CASSTLASGSYNEQFF
TRBJ1-1	.	.	TRBV7-2	TGTGCCAGCAGCTTAGTCGGAGAAATGAACACTGAAGCTTTCTTT	CASSLVGEMNTEAFF
TRBJ2-7	.	.	TRBV6-5	TGTGCCAGCAGCCTTGACAGGAACGAGCAGTACTTC	CASSLDRNEQYF
TRBJ1-3	.	.	TRBV6-5	TGTGCCAGCAGTTACTATGGGGCCACTGGAAACACCATATATTTT	CASSYYGATGNTIYF
TRBJ1-1	.	.	TRBV7-8	TGTGCCAGCAGCTTGCAGGGTATGGTCACTGAAGCTTTCTTT	CASSLQGMVTEAFF
TRBJ2-1	.	TRBD2	TRBV10-3	TGTGCCATCGGTGGTAGCGGGGGGGGCGCCTACAATGAGCAGTTCTTC	CAIGGSGGGAYNEQFF
TRBJ1-6	.	.	TRBV7-2	TGTGCCAGCAGCTTAGTTGCAGGGTCACCCCTCCACTTT	CASSLVAGSPLHF
TRBJ1-6	.	.	TRBV14	TGTGCCAGCAGCCAAGATTACAGGGCAACCTACAATTCACCCCTCCACTTT	CASSQDYRATYNSPLHF
TRBJ2-7	.	.	TRBV12-3/TRBV12-4	TGTGCCAGCAGTTACCTGGTTGGAGTTGAGCAGTACTTC	CASSYLVGVEQYF
TRBJ2-7	.	TRBD2	TRBV7-2	TGTGCCAGCAGCTCCCGCCAACTAGCGGGAGGGCCAGTATACGAGCAGTACTTC	CASSSRQLAGGPVYEQYF
TRBJ2-7	.	.	TRBV27	TGTGCCAGCAGGGGGCCCGGAGCCTGGTACGAGCAGTACTTC	CASRGPGAWYEQYF
TRBJ2-1	once	TRBD2	TRBV2	TGTGCCAGCAGCGGGACTAGCGGGACAGATGAGCAGTTCTTC	CASSGTSGTDEQFF
TRBJ2-7	.	TRBD1	TRBV6-5	TGTGCCAGCAGCCAACAGGGGAAGGATGAGCAGTACTTC	CASSQQGKDEQYF
TRBJ1-2	.	TRBD1	TRBV9	TGTGCCAGCAGCGCCGGGACAGCGGGTAACTATGGCTACACCTTC	CASSAGTAGNYGYTF
TRBJ2-7	.	.	TRBV11-3	TGTGCCAGCAGCTTAGGGTCAGACAGCTACGAGCAGTACTTC	CASSLGSDSYEQYF
TRBJ2-3	.	TRBD2	TRBV19	TGTGCCAGTAGTGCGCTAGCGGGAGGACCGGATACGCAGTATTTT	CASSALAGGPDTQYF
TRBJ2-3	.	.	TRBV6-5	TGTGCCAGCTTCGGAGAGGGTACAGATACGCAGTATTTT	CASFGEGTDTQYF
TRBJ1-5	.	.	TRBV7-9	TGTGCCAGCAGCCTCGAGGAGGGGATGAGCAATCAGCCCCAGCATTTT	CASSLEEGMSNQPQHF
TRBJ1-1	.	.	TRBV5-1	TGCGCCAGCAGCTTAGGACGCGGGACTGAAGCTTTCTTT	CASSLGRGTEAFF